One sample yielded the 19 T cell receptor beta chains listed below, sequenced in a study of shared clonotypes between healthy human individuals (dated by TCRdb to about 2020). Libraries were prepared through the immunoSEQ multiplex PCR assay. Here the immuneACCESS table is served through TCRdb, limited to in-frame sequences with V and J called. Missing clones are a known gap in these copies; in checked studies unresolved V genes cover under half, and the rest lacks a known reason. This sample lists 2 million to 2.5 million clones; under 95% were detected once. The top ten clonotypes cover 0.3% to 0.45% of the sample. The material sequenced was naive CD4+ T cells from PBMCs. The sample's cell subset or site label is to be understood as: CD45RA+ positively selected. These receptor sequences come from a man aged 18 to 30 in good health. Some clones in this sample may be carry-over from other donors' samples.

The chain recombines TRBV6-4 with TRBJ2-1; 7 bases fit TRBD1. CDR3 length: 15 amino acids. The ends lost 5 bases at V and 5 bases at J; junction bases unmatched: 9. In germline, CDR1 is MRHNA, CDR2 SNTAGT. CDR3 nucleotides: TGTGCCAGCAGTCGGACAGGCGAAACGCACAATGAGCAGTTCTTC. Its translation: CASSRTGETHNEQFF.

This clone was observed a handful of times. The chain couples TRBV9 to TRBJ1-1, with TRBD1 as a possible D gene (5 bases). CDR1 and CDR2 (germline): SGDLS, YYNGEE. The CDR3 is made up of 13 amino acids. V was trimmed by 4 bases and J by 3 bases, leaving 10 bases between them. CDR3 DNA: TGTGCCAGCAGCATTGACAGTTACACTGAAGCTTTCTTT. Its translation: CASSIDSYTEAFF.

J is TRBJ2-3 and V is TRBV10-3, with 8 nucleotides matching TRBD1. This CDR3 contains 18 residues. The V gene end was trimmed by 3 bases and the J gene end by 6 bases; junction bases not matched to a gene: 17. Germline loops: CDR1 ENHRY, CDR2 SYGVKD. The CDR3 loop is CAISEKQRTGSERDTQYF. Here the CDR3 DNA reads TGTGCCATCAGTGAAAAACAACGGACAGGGTCCGAACGGGATACGCAGTATTTT.

With respect to this clone: In the same sample, other DNA sequences code for this CDR3. The chain joins TRBV29-1 to TRBJ2-1; 7 positions match TRBD2. The CDR3 is 10 amino acids. The ends lost 7 bases at V and 7 bases at J; junction bases unmatched: 1. Per germline, CDR1 SQVTM and CDR2 ANQGSEA. The CDR3 here is CSGGGNEQFF. In DNA form, the CDR3 reads TGCAGCGGGGGAGGGAATGAGCAGTTCTTC.

Worth noting for this clone: In the same sample, other DNA sequences code for this CDR3. The chain combines TRBV30 with TRBJ1-3, with D hard to call. The V end was cut by 2 bases, the J end by 0 bases, with 5 bases between. CDR3 length equals 13 residues. CDR1 and CDR2 from the germline V gene are GTSNPN and SVGIG (reference sequence). The DNA for the CDR3 is TGTGCCTGGAGTCTAGGCTCTGGAAACACCATATATTTT. It yields the protein CAWSLGSGNTIYF.

The J gene is TRBJ1-2, the V gene TRBV6-1; 9 nucleotides align to TRBD1. Germline V gene sequence: CDR1 MNHNS, CDR2 SASEGT. The CDR3 is made up of 14 amino acids. With V trimmed by 4 bases and J by 5 bases, 5 bases remained unmatched. This CDR3 reads CASSGGQGRYGYTF. The CDR3 DNA reads as TGTGCCAGCAGTGGGGGACAGGGAAGGTATGGCTACACCTTC.

The J gene is TRBJ2-1, the V gene TRBV11-3; perhaps TRBD1 as D (5 bases). Germline V gene lookup returns CDR1 SGHNT and CDR2 YENEEA. V was cut by 4 bases and J by 7 bases, with 8 bases left in between. The CDR3 extends over 12 amino acids. CDR3 nucleotides: TGTGCCAGCAGCTGGGGCCTGAATGAGCAGTTCTTC. Its translation is CASSWGLNEQFF.

The rearrangement joins TRBV18 to TRBJ1-1; the match to TRBD1 covers 10 bases. V lost 3 bases to trimming and J lost 4 bases; unmatched junction nucleotides: 5. The CDR3 is 15 residues long. Germline V lookup: CDR1 KGHSH, CDR2 LQKENI. CDR3 residues: CASSPTGGGSTEAFF. The CDR3 DNA reads TGTGCCAGCTCACCGACAGGGGGCGGGAGCACTGAAGCTTTCTTT. Using reference TRBV18 and TRBJ1-1 for the parts outside the CDR3, the full variable domain is NAGVMQNPRHLVRRRGQEARLRCSPMKGHSHVYWYRQLPEEGLKFMVYLQKENIIDESGMPKERFSAEFPKEGPSILRIQQVVRGDSAAYFCASSPTGGGSTEAFFGQGTRLTVV.

The gene calls are TRBV2 and TRBJ2-1; the D is unclear. The CDR3 runs to 15 residues. CDR1 is SNHLY, CDR2 FYNNEI, per germline. Trimming took off 1 base at V and 8 bases at J, with 15 bases between the two ends. DNA for the CDR3: TGTGCCAGCAGTGAAGTTGTTGGTAGAACAGATGAGCAGTTCTTC. This encodes CASSEVVGRTDEQFF.

This chain links TRBV27 with TRBJ2-7; TRBD1 matches 9 bases. Germline V gene sequence: CDR1 MNHEY, CDR2 SMNVEV (reference sequence). The CDR3 sequence is 16 residues long. Trimming removed 5 bases from V and 0 bases from J; junction bases left unmatched: 8. The CDR3 loop reads CASSAMGQGYSYEQYF. In DNA form, the CDR3 reads TGTGCCAGCAGTGCGATGGGACAGGGCTACTCCTACGAGCAGTACTTC.

The chain couples TRBV13 to TRBJ2-7; the D gene could be TRBD1 or TRBD2 (5 bases each). CDR1 PRHDT and CDR2 FYEKMQ come from the germline V gene (reference sequence). This CDR3 is 15 amino acids long. The germline V and J ends were trimmed by 6 bases and 5 bases, with 20 bases remaining between them. CDR3: CASRPIFTGRNEQYF. The CDR3 DNA is TGTGCCAGCAGACCAATCTTTACGGGGCGGAACGAGCAGTACTTC.

For the CDR3, the DNA is TGTGCCAGCAGTTTATATCTGTACCAAGAGACCCAGTACTTC. Translating gives CASSLYLYQETQYF. The V gene is TRBV28, the J gene TRBJ2-5, with D hard to call. The CDR3 runs to 14 residues. Per the germline V gene, CDR1 is MDHEN and CDR2 is SYDVKM. The V and J ends lost 1 base and 0 bases respectively, with 6 bases between them.

This chain joins TRBV28 and TRBJ1-5; 7 nucleotides match TRBD1. The CDR3 spans 14 residues. Unmatched junction bases numbered 5, after V lost 4 bases and J lost 5 bases. From germline, CDR1 is MDHEN and CDR2 SYDVKM. As DNA, the CDR3 is TGTGCCAGCAGTTCCGCAGGGGGGGATCAGCCCCAGCATTTT. Its protein product is CASSSAGGDQPQHF. Drawing the rest from reference TRBV28 and TRBJ1-5, the complete variable domain is DVKVTQSSRYLVKRTGEKVFLECVQDMDHENMFWYRQDPGLGLRLIYFSYDVKMKEKGDIPEGYSVSREKKERFSLILESASTNQTSMYLCASSSAGGDQPQHFGDGTRLSIL.

CDR3 region: CASSVAWGMSTGELFF. CDR3 nucleotides: TGTGCCAGCAGCGTAGCCTGGGGAATGAGCACCGGGGAGCTGTTTTTT. The rearrangement uses TRBV9 and TRBJ2-2; D uncertain. Trimming removed 0 bases from V and 4 bases from J, with 13 bases in between. The CDR3 has 16 residues. Germline V gene sequence: CDR1 SGDLS, CDR2 YYNGEE.

The chain carries TRBV5-6 and TRBJ1-1, with D tentatively TRBD1 (5 bases). The V end lost 2 bases, the J end lost 3 bases, and 14 bases lay between the germline ends. This CDR3 is 15 amino acids long. Per the germline V gene, CDR1 is SGHDT and CDR2 is YYEEEE. The CDR3 sequence is CASSFYGGRDTEAFF. CDR3 DNA: TGTGCCAGCAGCTTCTATGGGGGGAGGGACACTGAAGCTTTCTTT.

The rearrangement joins TRBV7-8 to TRBJ1-5; 12 bases fit TRBD1. Germline loops: CDR1 SGHVS, CDR2 FQNEAQ. V gave up 1 base and J gave up 7 bases; unmatched junction bases: 8. The length of the CDR3 is 17 residues. CDR3 residues: CASSLVFGTGGWQPQHF. The CDR3, as DNA: TGTGCCAGCAGCTTAGTCTTCGGGACAGGGGGCTGGCAGCCCCAGCATTTT.

V gene TRBV6-1 combines with J gene TRBJ1-2; D is ambiguous. With 6 bases removed from V and 6 bases from J, the gap between germline ends came to 11 bases. The CDR3 is 12 amino acids. The germline gives CDR1 MNHNS, CDR2 SASEGT. CDR3 loop: CASRGEPNGYTF. The CDR3 DNA sequence: TGTGCCAGCAGGGGAGAGCCAAATGGCTACACCTTC.

J is TRBJ2-3 and V is TRBV7-2; possibly TRBD1 or TRBD2 for D (5 bases each). The germline gives CDR1 SGHTA, CDR2 FQGNSA. This CDR3 is 15 amino acids long. V shed 7 bases and J shed 3 bases, with 17 bases lying between them. This CDR3 reads CASIPTRDQTDTQYF. For the CDR3, the DNA is TGTGCCAGCATCCCGACCCGGGACCAAACAGATACGCAGTATTTT.

The chain is built from TRBV9 and TRBJ2-3; D gene uncertain. V shed 1 base and J shed 0 bases, with 6 bases lying between them. There are 14 residues in the CDR3. The V gene's germline CDR1 is SGDLS and CDR2 YYNGEE. CDR3 sequence reads: CASSVSASTDTQYF. CDR3 DNA: TGTGCCAGCAGCGTATCAGCTAGCACAGATACGCAGTATTTT.